This T cell receptor beta chain was captured in a study of early T cells in non-severe SARS-CoV-2 infection. Looking at the study overall: The sequenced material was bulk RNA from unsorted whole blood, and its chains were unpaired.

This CDR3 has 12 residues. V lost 5 bases to trimming and J lost 5 bases; unmatched junction nucleotides: 3. This clonotype was picked up many times. TCRdb reprocessed the 5' RACE reads with MiXCR, giving one entry per CDR3 protein. This sample has 43,000 or so distinct CDR3 sequences, with nearly 7.5% found just once. Material: whole blood. The chain combines TRBV12-3 or TRBV12-4 with TRBJ2-7; 7 bases agree with TRBD1. The source of this sequence is an adult who was a healthcare worker with PCR-confirmed SARS-CoV-2 infection or an uninfected control (not recorded which). The CDR3 DNA sequence: TGTGCCAGCAGTCCGGGGACAGACGAGCAGTACTTC. Residues: CASSPGTDEQYF.